The 23 T cell receptor beta chains below come from one sample, sequenced in a study of CXCR3-negative and CXCR3-positive naive CD8 T cells. These TCRs' antigens remain unknown. Study observations and caveats: The TRB CDR3s that CXCR3-positive naive cells carried were more hydrophobic than those of CXCR3-negative naive cells.

The method, 5' RACE with UMI labels, was used to prepare the TRB cDNA libraries. From the 5' RACE reads, TCRdb lists one entry per CDR3 protein and no DNA. The table lists about 63,000 distinct CDR3 sequences. Sequences were obtained from naive CXCR3+ CD8+ T cells from blood. The subset was: CD45RO-CCR7+CD27+CD95- naive CD8+ T cells expressing CXCR3 (TNR3+). The receptors were sampled from a human donor in good health. Some clones in this sample may be carry-over from other donors' samples.

The gene calls are TRBV9 and TRBJ1-1; TCRdb indicates TRBD1, and absent DNA this call remains unverified. The CDR3 covers 14 residues. Germline CDR1 SGDLS, CDR2 YYNGEE. The CDR3 is CASSRQGPRTEAFF.

This chain joins TRBV7-8 and TRBJ2-7; TCRdb designates TRBD1, a call that cannot be tested without DNA. Germline lookup yields CDR1 SGHVS and CDR2 FQNEAQ. The CDR3 is made up of 18 amino acids. The CDR3 region is CASRRGLLRARDSYEQYF.

The V gene is TRBV28, the J gene TRBJ2-7; TCRdb picks TRBD1, but there is no DNA to check that call. This CDR3 comprises 12 residues. Germline CDR1 MDHEN, CDR2 SYDVKM. The CDR3 reads CATDRGAYEQYF.

This chain's CDR3 is CASSLPGGKDTQYF. The chain joins TRBV7-9 to TRBJ2-3; lacking DNA, the TRBD1 call made by TCRdb goes unchecked. CDR1 SEHNR and CDR2 FQNEAQ come from the germline V gene (reference sequence). The CDR3 extends over 14 amino acids.

The chain combines TRBV2 with TRBJ2-3; the TRBD2 assignment by TCRdb is unverifiable without DNA. Germline lookup yields CDR1 SNHLY and CDR2 FYNNEI. This CDR3 comprises 18 residues. The CDR3 protein is CASSEAGTSRGVQDTQYF.

This chain's CDR3 is CAWRTGLPEAFF. This chain uses TRBV30 with TRBJ1-1; absent DNA, TCRdb's TRBD1 call cannot be checked. Germline values: CDR1 GTSNPN, CDR2 SVGIG (reference sequence). This CDR3 has 12 residues.

This chain uses TRBV7-6 with TRBJ2-3; TCRdb lists TRBD1, though no DNA is available to test this call. Germline CDR1 is SGHVS and CDR2 is FNYEAQ. This CDR3 region has 15 residues. The CDR3 sequence: CASSLDWDTTDTQYF.

The rearrangement joins TRBV4-1 to TRBJ2-7. Germline V gene lookup returns CDR1 MGHRA and CDR2 YSYEKL. The CDR3 is made up of 13 amino acids. This CDR3 reads CASSPGAFYEQYF.

V gene TRBV20-1 combines with J gene TRBJ2-7; there is no DNA to check the TCRdb D call of TRBD1. The CDR3 totals 14 residues. The germline gives CDR1 DFQATT, CDR2 SNEGSKA (reference sequence). CDR3 sequence: CSAREGRGTYEQYF.

This chain links TRBV5-1 with TRBJ2-2; the TCRdb call, TRBD1, lacks DNA for checking. Germline V CDR1 and CDR2: SGHRS, YFSETQ. This CDR3 has 14 residues. This CDR3 reads CASSPAGDTGELFF.

The V call is TRBV7-6, the J call TRBJ2-5; the D call from TCRdb, TRBD2, cannot be confirmed without DNA. The CDR3 has 15 residues. The germline V gene has CDR1 SGHVS and CDR2 FNYEAQ. CDR3: CASSLADYSQETQYF.

The chain couples TRBV20-1 to TRBJ2-3. The germline V gene encodes CDR1 DFQATT and CDR2 SNEGSKA (reference sequence). This CDR3 comprises 16 residues. CDR3 loop: CSARDRGNHSTDTQYF.

This rearrangement joins TRBV15 to TRBJ2-1; as DNA is missing, the TRBD2 call by TCRdb cannot be tested. The CDR3 totals 14 residues. Germline loops: CDR1 LNHNV, CDR2 YYDKDF (reference sequence). Here the CDR3 reads CATSISGTYNEQFF. The full variable domain, completed using reference TRBV15 and TRBJ2-1, is DAMVIQNPRYQVTQFGKPVTLSCSQTLNHNVMYWYQQKSSQAPKLLFHYYDKDFNNEADTPDNFQSRRPNTSFCFLDIRSPGLGDTAMYLCATSISGTYNEQFFGPGTRLTVL.

The V call is TRBV7-9, the J call TRBJ1-4. Germline CDR1 is SEHNR and CDR2 is FQNEAQ (reference sequence). The CDR3 has 13 residues. The CDR3 loop reads CASSLGTNEKLFF.

CDR3 protein: CASSLAVDSGANVLTF. This chain uses TRBV5-1 with TRBJ2-6. This CDR3 has 16 amino acids. Germline CDR1 is SGHRS and CDR2 is YFSETQ. Together with reference TRBV5-1 and TRBJ2-6, the CDR3 gives the full variable domain: KAGVTQTPRYLIKTRGQQVTLSCSPISGHRSVSWYQQTPGQGLQFLFEYFSETQRNKGNFPGRFSGRQFSNSRSEMNVSTLELGDSALYLCASSLAVDSGANVLTFGAGSRLTVL.

This clonotype is called medium-sized based on its frequency. The V and J genes are TRBV6-5 and TRBJ2-7; the D call of TRBD2 rests on TCRdb alone, since no DNA is present to check it. There are 13 residues in the CDR3. Germline CDR1 reads MNHEY; CDR2 reads SVGAGI. Here the CDR3 reads CASSEGPAYEQYF.

The V and J genes are TRBV12-3 or TRBV12-4 and TRBJ1-2; the TCRdb call, TRBD1, lacks DNA for checking. The CDR3 has 14 amino acids. CDR3 in amino acids: CASTRTGPSYGYTF.

CDR3 amino acids: CSVMADRTDTQYF. V and J are TRBV29-1 and TRBJ2-3. In germline, CDR1 is SQVTM, CDR2 ANQGSEA. The CDR3 is 13 amino acids.

The rearrangement links TRBV7-9 to TRBJ2-5; TCRdb reports TRBD2, a call that lacks DNA to check it against. Per germline, CDR1 SEHNR and CDR2 FQNEAQ (reference sequence). This CDR3 contains 13 residues. The CDR3 reads CASRTSGIETQYF.

CDR3 sequence: CASSLPPPPSRKGNGNEQFF. The V call is TRBV28, the J call TRBJ2-1; the D call of TRBD2 rests on TCRdb alone, since no DNA is present to check it. The germline gives CDR1 MDHEN, CDR2 SYDVKM. The CDR3 runs 20 residues.

The chain links TRBV6-2 or TRBV6-3 to TRBJ2-1; TCRdb's D call of TRBD2 is untestable without DNA. Per the germline V gene, CDR1 is MNHEY and CDR2 is SVGEGT. This CDR3 has 15 amino acids. This CDR3 reads CASSYVAGGVNEQFF.

This chain links TRBV20-1 with TRBJ2-1; absent DNA, TCRdb's TRBD1 call cannot be checked. The V gene's germline CDR1 is DFQATT and CDR2 SNEGSKA (reference sequence). There are 15 residues in the CDR3. CDR3: CSARLLGGGFNEQFF.

The V gene is TRBV7-3, the J gene TRBJ2-7; TCRdb's D gene call, TRBD1, goes unchecked for lack of DNA. The CDR3 has 13 amino acids. Germline assignment: CDR1 SGHTA and CDR2 FQGTGA. Here the CDR3 reads CASSWGTGGEQYF. Using reference TRBV7-3 and TRBJ2-7 for the parts outside the CDR3, the full variable domain is GAGVSQTPSNKVTEKGKYVELRCDPISGHTALYWYRQSLGQGPEFLIYFQGTGAADDSGLPNDRFFAVRPEGSVSTLKIQRTERGDSAVYLCASSWGTGGEQYFGPGTRLTVT.